The sequence of this TCR beta chain was determined in a study of cytotoxic CD8 clonotypes in ibrutinib-treated CLL. Assay used: immunoSEQ multiplex PCR; TCRdb lists only in-frame clones, some missing. In the table there are some 200,000 clones, about two thirds of which are singletons. Concerning this clone: The antigen remains unidentified.

With cryopreserved PBMCs as the source, 2 to 2.5 micrograms of genomic DNA went to TCR beta libraries. Findings and caveats of the study: Clonality was higher at baseline than in age-matched healthy donors and tracked circulating CD8+ T-cell counts. Public clonotypes (which were uncommon) either contracted or remained stable on treatment.

Germline loops: CDR1 MDHEN, CDR2 SYDVKM. The CDR3 extends over 13 amino acids. V dropped 6 bases and J dropped 6 bases, with 11 bases sitting between them. The J gene is TRBJ2-2, the V gene TRBV28; a weak D match, TRBD2 (6 bases). Sample: PBMCs, taken after 24 months of ibrutinib treatment. The clonotype was recovered from a human donor with chronic lymphocytic leukemia. The CDR3 sequence: CASRRDPPGELFF. CDR3 sequence (DNA): TGTGCCAGCAGGCGGGACCCACCCGGGGAGCTGTTTTTT.